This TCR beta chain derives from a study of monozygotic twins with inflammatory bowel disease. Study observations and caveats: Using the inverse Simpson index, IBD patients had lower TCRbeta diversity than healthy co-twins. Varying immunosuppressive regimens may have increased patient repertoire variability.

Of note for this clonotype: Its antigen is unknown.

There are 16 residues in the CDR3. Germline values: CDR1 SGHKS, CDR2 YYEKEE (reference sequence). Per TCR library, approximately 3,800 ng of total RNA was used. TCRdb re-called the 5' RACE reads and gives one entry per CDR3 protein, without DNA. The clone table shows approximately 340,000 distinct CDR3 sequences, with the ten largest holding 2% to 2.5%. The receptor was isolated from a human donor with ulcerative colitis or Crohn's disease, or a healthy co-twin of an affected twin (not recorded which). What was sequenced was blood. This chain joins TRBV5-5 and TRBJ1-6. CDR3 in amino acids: CASSFFSAVDNSPLHF.